This T cell receptor beta chain was found in a study of OX40 agonist ivuxolimab in advanced cancers. Study details: The dose-escalation cohort had hepatocellular carcinoma, melanoma, renal cell or head and neck cancer. The study's findings and limits: Clonal expansion was among the lowest in partial responders at 0.1-3.0 mg/kg, especially CD8+. Expanded clones were, on average, more numerous in CD8+ T cells than in CD4+.

V was cut by 4 bases and J by 2 bases, with 18 bases left in between. The CDR3 covers 17 residues. Germline-derived CDR1 and CDR2 are MDHEN and SYDVKM. Generated by immunoSEQ multiplex PCR, the TCRdb table keeps only in-frame clones and is missing some. This table has approximately 88,000 clones, around nine tenths appearing once. With respect to this clone: Its antigen remains unidentified.

The TCR comes from an adult with an advanced solid tumor such as melanoma, head and neck, liver or kidney cancer. This rearrangement joins TRBV28 to TRBJ1-3; D may be TRBD1 (6 bases). The specimen was CD4+ or CD8+ T cells sorted from blood, collected in a trial of the OX40 agonist ivuxolimab. CDR3 protein: CASSSAAGASAGNTIYF. CDR3 nucleotides: TGTGCCAGCAGTTCTGCTGCGGGGGCCTCGGCTGGAAACACCATATATTTT.